The rows below give T cell receptor beta chains drawn from one sample of a study of T cell clonotyping in hematopoietic cell transplantation. The method was immunoSEQ multiplex PCR; TCRdb's version includes in-frame clones alone and lacks a portion of them. The sample includes 5,000 or so clones, about 32% of them seen just once. Here the sequenced sample was peripheral blood mononuclear cells, taken before stem cell transplant. These receptors were collected from a man aged 50-59 years with myelofibrosis. Some clones in this sample may be carry-over from other donors' samples. CDR3s include the opening cysteine and the closing phenylalanine or tryptophan. Fields, in order: V gene, clone size, D gene, J gene, CDR3 DNA, CDR3 protein. The D gene is left open where the match is weak. Only some rows state a clone size, as once, few, many or a class for expanded clones.

TRBV2	.	.	TRBJ1-5	TGTGCCAGCAGGGAGGTTTGGGATCAGCCCCAGCATTTT	CASREVWDQPQHF
TRBV6-5	few	.	TRBJ2-1	TGTGCCAGCAGATCAGCGGCCGCCTACAATGAGCAGTTCTTC	CASRSAAAYNEQFF
TRBV5-6	.	.	TRBJ2-7	TGTGCCAGCAGCCATCAGTATGGGGGGCTGTACGAGCAGTACTTC	CASSHQYGGLYEQYF
TRBV6-5	few	.	TRBJ1-2	TGTGCCAGCACCAACGGGGGGAGTAACTATGGCTACACCTTC	CASTNGGSNYGYTF
TRBV5-8	few	.	TRBJ1-5	TGTGCCAGCAGCTTGGTTCCGCAGGGCTTCGATCCCCAGCATTTT	CASSLVPQGFDPQHF
TRBV30	.	TRBD1	TRBJ1-3	TGTGCCTGGGGGGGTCAGGGGGCCCCGGATTTGCGTTTT	CAWGGQGAPDLRF
TRBV5-6	once	.	TRBJ1-1	TGTGCCAGCAGCTTGATAACCACTGAAGCTTTCTTT	CASSLITTEAFF
TRBV29-1	.	.	TRBJ1-2	TGCAGCGGAGCGGGGAGGGGGGAAGCTAACTATGGCTACACCTTC	CSGAGRGEANYGYTF
TRBV29-1	.	TRBD1	TRBJ2-7	TGCAGCGTTGGTGACAGGGGCTACGAGCAGTACTTC	CSVGDRGYEQYF
TRBV30	.	.	TRBJ2-1	TGTGCCTGGAGCCACCCCCTTCGGATTTCCTACAATGAGCAGCTCTTC	CAWSHPLRISYNEQLF
TRBV30	.	.	TRBJ1-6	TGTGCCTGGAGTGGGAGAATTAGTTTAGTCGATTCACCCCTCCACTTT	CAWSGRISLVDSPLHF
TRBV30	.	.	TRBJ2-7	TGTGCCTGGAGTTCACAGGGTTACGAGCAGTACTTC	CAWSSQGYEQYF
TRBV30	few	.	TRBJ2-7	TGTGCCTGGAGTGCCTTAGGGGACGAGCAGTACTTC	CAWSALGDEQYF
TRBV13	few	.	TRBJ2-5	TGTGCCAGCAGCTTAGGCCGCGACCCCACTTTGACCCAGTACTTC	CASSLGRDPTLTQYF
TRBV5-1	.	TRBD1	TRBJ1-5	TGCGCCAGCAGCTTGGGGGACAGGGAAGGCAATCAGCCCCAGCATTTT	CASSLGDREGNQPQHF
TRBV30	.	.	TRBJ2-5	TGTGCCTGGACCGACTTGCTTGGGGAGACCCAGTACTTC	CAWTDLLGETQYF
TRBV30	.	.	TRBJ1-1	TGTGCCTGGACAGAAAGCATGAACACTGAAGCTTTCTTT	CAWTESMNTEAFF
TRBV27	.	.	TRBJ2-3	TGTGCCAGCAGTCCCGGGACCTTACTCACAGATACGCAGTATTTT	CASSPGTLLTDTQYF
TRBV5-6	few	.	TRBJ2-7	TGTGCCAGCAGCTTATATAGGGAAACCTACGAGCAGTACTTC	CASSLYRETYEQYF
TRBV25-1	.	TRBD1	TRBJ2-5	TGTGCCAGCAGTGAAGGGGACAGGGGGCGCGGCGAGACCCAGTACTTC	CASSEGDRGRGETQYF
TRBV30	few	.	TRBJ1-6	TGTGCCTGGAGCGAGGGCAGGCAGGCACCCCTCCACTTT	CAWSEGRQAPLHF
TRBV30	.	TRBD1	TRBJ2-5	TGTGCCTGGAGTCTACCGACAGGGTATTTAGAGACCCAGTACTTC	CAWSLPTGYLETQYF
TRBV2	few	.	TRBJ2-7	TGTGCCAGCAAAGAGGGCTCCGAGCAGTACTTC	CASKEGSEQYF
TRBV29-1	few	TRBD1	TRBJ1-5	TGCAGCGTGCGACAGGGTAATCAGCCCCAGCATTTT	CSVRQGNQPQHF
TRBV2	few	TRBD1	TRBJ1-6	TGTGCCAGCAGAGGACAGGGGTCGTCCCTCCACTTT	CASRGQGSSLHF
TRBV5-8	few	.	TRBJ1-1	TGTGCCAGCAGCTTACAAAGGGACACTGAAGCTTTCTTT	CASSLQRDTEAFF
TRBV9	few	TRBD1	TRBJ1-2	TGTGCCAGCAGCCTCGGGACAGGGAACTATGGCTACACCTTC	CASSLGTGNYGYTF
TRBV30	.	TRBD1	TRBJ2-7	TGTGCCTGGAGTCGGACAGGGAGCTCCTACGAGCAGTACTTC	CAWSRTGSSYEQYF
TRBV6-1	.	TRBD1	TRBJ2-7	TGTGCCAGCGGGGGACAGGGGGTTGCTTACGAGCAGTACTTC	CASGGQGVAYEQYF
TRBV28	few	.	TRBJ2-7	TGTGCCAGCAGTTCCAAACCCTACGAGCAGTACTTC	CASSSKPYEQYF
TRBV30	.	.	TRBJ2-7	TGTGCCTGGAGTGTTGTTTCCTACGAGCAGTACTTC	CAWSVVSYEQYF
TRBV25-1	once	.	TRBJ1-2	TGTGCCAGCAGGCAGCCTGGATATGGCTACACCTTC	CASRQPGYGYTF
TRBV28	few	TRBD1	TRBJ1-1	TGTGCCAGCAGTCGATTTCAGGGGGACACTGAAGCTTTCTTT	CASSRFQGDTEAFF
TRBV2	.	.	TRBJ1-5	TGTGCCAGCAGTCATACCCAGGAGGGGGGCGATTGGCCCCGGCATTTT	CASSHTQEGGDWPRHF
TRBV30	once	.	TRBJ1-2	TGTGCCTGGAACCCGGGGAACTATGGCTACACCTTC	CAWNPGNYGYTF
TRBV6-5	.	.	TRBJ1-1	TGTGCCAGCAGTTACCTCCCTGGACAAATAAACACTGAAGCTTTCTTT	CASSYLPGQINTEAFF
TRBV30	few	.	TRBJ2-3	TGTGCCTGGAGTGATTTGGGTACTAGGGGAGATACGCAGTATTTT	CAWSDLGTRGDTQYF
TRBV30	.	.	TRBJ1-5	TGTGCCTGGAGTGGGGGTCGCAATCAGCCCCAGCATTTT	CAWSGGRNQPQHF
TRBV30	.	.	TRBJ1-6	TGTGCCTGGAGTCGTGAGGGACGGAATTCACCCCTCCACTTT	CAWSREGRNSPLHF
TRBV29-1	.	TRBD2	TRBJ2-7	TGCAGCGTTGCTACCGGACTAGACGGCGAGCAGTACTTC	CSVATGLDGEQYF
TRBV30	.	.	TRBJ2-5	TGTGCCTGGAGTGACCCACCGCAATCGCAAGAGACCCAGTACTTC	CAWSDPPQSQETQYF
TRBV30	.	TRBD2	TRBJ2-7	TGTGCCTGGAGTAAGTTGGGACTAGCGGACTCCTACGAGCAGTACTTC	CAWSKLGLADSYEQYF
TRBV5-4	.	.	TRBJ1-2	TGTGCCAGCAGCTTAGAGGATGGCTACACCTTC	CASSLEDGYTF
TRBV6-6	.	.	TRBJ1-3	TGTGCCAGCAGTTATAGCTCTGGAAACACCATATATTTT	CASSYSSGNTIYF